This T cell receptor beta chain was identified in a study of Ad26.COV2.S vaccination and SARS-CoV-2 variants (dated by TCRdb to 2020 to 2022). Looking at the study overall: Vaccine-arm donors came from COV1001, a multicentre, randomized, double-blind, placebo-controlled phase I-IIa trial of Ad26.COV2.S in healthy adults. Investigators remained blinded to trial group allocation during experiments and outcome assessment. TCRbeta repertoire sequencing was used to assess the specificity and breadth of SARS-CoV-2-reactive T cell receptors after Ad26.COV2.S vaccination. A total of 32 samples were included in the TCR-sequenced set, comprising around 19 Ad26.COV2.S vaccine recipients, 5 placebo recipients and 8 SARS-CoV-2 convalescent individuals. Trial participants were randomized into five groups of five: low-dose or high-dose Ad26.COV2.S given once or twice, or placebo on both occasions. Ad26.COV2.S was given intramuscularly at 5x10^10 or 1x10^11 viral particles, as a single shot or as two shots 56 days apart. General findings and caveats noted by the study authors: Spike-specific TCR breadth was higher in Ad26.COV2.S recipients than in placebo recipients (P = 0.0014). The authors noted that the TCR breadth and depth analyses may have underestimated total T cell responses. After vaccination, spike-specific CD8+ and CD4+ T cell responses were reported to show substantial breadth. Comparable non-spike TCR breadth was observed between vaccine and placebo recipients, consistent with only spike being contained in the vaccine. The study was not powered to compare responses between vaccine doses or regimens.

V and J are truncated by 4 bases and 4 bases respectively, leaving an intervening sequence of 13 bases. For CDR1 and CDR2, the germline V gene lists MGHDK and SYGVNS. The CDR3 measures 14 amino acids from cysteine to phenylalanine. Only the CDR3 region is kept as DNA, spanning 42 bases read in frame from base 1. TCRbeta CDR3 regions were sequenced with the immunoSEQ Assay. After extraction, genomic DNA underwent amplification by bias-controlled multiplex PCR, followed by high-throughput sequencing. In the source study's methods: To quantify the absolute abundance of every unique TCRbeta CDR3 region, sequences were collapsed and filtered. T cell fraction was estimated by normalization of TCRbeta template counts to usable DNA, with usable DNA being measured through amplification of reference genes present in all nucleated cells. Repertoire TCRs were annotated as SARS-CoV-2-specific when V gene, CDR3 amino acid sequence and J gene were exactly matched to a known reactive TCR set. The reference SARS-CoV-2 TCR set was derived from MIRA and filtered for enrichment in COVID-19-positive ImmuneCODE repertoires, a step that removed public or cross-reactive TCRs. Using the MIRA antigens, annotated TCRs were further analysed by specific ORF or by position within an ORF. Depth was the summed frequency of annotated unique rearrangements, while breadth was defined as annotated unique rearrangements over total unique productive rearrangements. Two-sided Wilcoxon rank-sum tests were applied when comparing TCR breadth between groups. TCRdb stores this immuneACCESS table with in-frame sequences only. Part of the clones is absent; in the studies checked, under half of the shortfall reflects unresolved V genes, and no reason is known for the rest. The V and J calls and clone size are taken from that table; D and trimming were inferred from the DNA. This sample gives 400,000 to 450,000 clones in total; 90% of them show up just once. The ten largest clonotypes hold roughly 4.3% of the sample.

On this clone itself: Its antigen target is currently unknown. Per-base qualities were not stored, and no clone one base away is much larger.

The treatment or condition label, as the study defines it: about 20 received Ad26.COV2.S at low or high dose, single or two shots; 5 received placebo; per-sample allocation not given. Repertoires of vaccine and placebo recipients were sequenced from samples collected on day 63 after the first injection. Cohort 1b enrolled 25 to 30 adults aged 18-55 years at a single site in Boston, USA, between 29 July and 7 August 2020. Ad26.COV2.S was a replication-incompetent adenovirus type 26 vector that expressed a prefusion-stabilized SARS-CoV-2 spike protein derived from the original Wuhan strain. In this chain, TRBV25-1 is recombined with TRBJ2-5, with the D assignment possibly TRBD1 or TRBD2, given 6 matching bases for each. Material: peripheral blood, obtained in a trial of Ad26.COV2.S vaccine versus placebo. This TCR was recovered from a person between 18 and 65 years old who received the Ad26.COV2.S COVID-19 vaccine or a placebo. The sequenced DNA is TGTGCCAGCAGTGGAGGGGGGTTGGGAGAGACCCAGTACTTC. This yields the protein CASSGGGLGETQYF. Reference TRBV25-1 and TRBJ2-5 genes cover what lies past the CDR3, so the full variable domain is EADIYQTPRYLVIGTGKKITLECSQTMGHDKMYWYQQDPGMELHLIHYSYGVNSTEKGDLSSESTVSRIRTEHFPLTLESARPSHTSQYLCASSGGGLGETQYFGPGTRLLVL.